This TCR beta chain was retrieved from a study of blood T cell repertoires in COVID-19 (dated by TCRdb to the early 2020s). Context from the whole study: Collaborator samples came from the United States, Italy and Spain and covered acute and convalescent phases of COVID-19. The material from the prospective study consisted of cDNA or gDNA derived from T cells, B-cell-depleted T cells, or PBMCs. The dataset comprised deeply sampled blood TCRbeta repertoires from subjects exposed to, actively infected with, or recovered from COVID-19. The repertoires were made available in a free public database intended to serve as a resource for research on the immune response to SARS-CoV-2. Samples came from the ongoing ImmuneRACE study (first 160 participants) plus 1,254 subjects from 6 global collaborators. Sample metadata almost always included a de-identified subject ID, COVID-19 status, age in years and sex. Where available, HLA class I and class II types were taken from metadata supplied by the sample provider and were not determined by assay-based typing. Points the paper makes about the study in general: How much clinical and demographic metadata was included differed by source and by participant, and the metadata was provided uncurated.

The CDR3 spans 14 residues, from the cysteine through the phenylalanine. CDR3 DNA is the only sequence kept; it has 42 bases, read in frame from the first base. Here V drops 0 bases and J drops 6 bases, and the junction holds 5 bases not matched to any gene. The germline V gene (reference sequence) supplies CDR1 SGHNT and CDR2 YYREEE. In Seattle, one collaborating source enrolled patients while the infection was active and tracked those patients longitudinally over the course of disease. Each collaborating institution followed its own protocols to collect whole blood in K2EDTA tubes. For TCRbeta analysis, collaborator samples were shipped as frozen whole blood, as isolated PBMCs, or as DNA extracted from either sample type. TCRbeta CDR3 regions were amplified from genomic DNA by means of the immunoSEQ Assay, a bias-controlled multiplex PCR. On the authors' methods: Within the assay, amplification of reference gene primers was used to estimate how many nucleated cells each sample contained. Sequence reads were collapsed and filtered to measure the absolute abundance of every unique TCRbeta CDR3 rearrangement. For each sample, productive Simpson clonality was calculated as the square root of Simpson's diversity index across productive rearrangements. Drawn from immuneACCESS, this table holds only the in-frame rearrangements with V and J called that TCRdb kept. Clones are partly lost; checked studies trace under half to an unresolved V gene and leave the rest unexplained. The V and J calls and clone size come from that table; D and trimming were worked out from the DNA. The sample records just under 350,000 clones, about 87% of which are singletons. The top ten hold about 6.3% of the sample.

For this clone: The specificity of this receptor is unknown. No quality values exist for individual bases; no much larger clone is one base distant.

The V and J segments used are TRBV5-4 and TRBJ2-7, with 8 middle bases fitting TRBD1. The sequenced material came from peripheral blood. The receptor comes from a woman aged 45-60 years with COVID-19, enrolled during active disease. The bases are TGTGCCAGCAGCTTGGGACAGGGGCAGGGCGAGCAGTACTTC. Its translation reads: CASSLGQGQGEQYF.